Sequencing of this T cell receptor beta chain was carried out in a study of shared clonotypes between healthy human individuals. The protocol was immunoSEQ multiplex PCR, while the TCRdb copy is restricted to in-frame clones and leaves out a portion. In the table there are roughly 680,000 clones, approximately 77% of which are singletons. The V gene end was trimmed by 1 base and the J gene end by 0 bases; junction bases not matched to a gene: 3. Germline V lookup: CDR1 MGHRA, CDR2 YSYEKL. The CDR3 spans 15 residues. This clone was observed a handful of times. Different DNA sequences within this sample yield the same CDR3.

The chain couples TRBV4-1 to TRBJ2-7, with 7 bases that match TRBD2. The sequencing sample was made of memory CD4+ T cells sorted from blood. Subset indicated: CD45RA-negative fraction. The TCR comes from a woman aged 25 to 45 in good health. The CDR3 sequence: CASSQGRGSSYEQYF. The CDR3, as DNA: TGCGCCAGCAGCCAAGGCCGCGGGAGCTCCTACGAGCAGTACTTC.